This T cell receptor (beta chain) comes out of a study of blood T cell repertoires in COVID-19. Study details: Researchers got acute and convalescent COVID-19 samples from the United States, Italy and Spain.

Germline lookup yields CDR1 MNHNS and CDR2 SASEGT. J lost 5 bases, V lost 1 base, and 4 bases had no gene match. The CDR3 spans 14 residues. The study recruited people aged about 18 to 89 years across around 24 US areas. The table came from immunoSEQ multiplex PCR; TCRdb's copy has only in-frame clones and leaves some out. The sample has about 200,000 clones; 89% are singletons. Sequenced sample: PBMCs or T cells enriched from blood (not recorded which). The gene calls are TRBV6-1 and TRBJ1-2; 7 positions agree with TRBD1. The receptor's source is a woman under 30 who had recovered from COVID-19. CDR3 region: CASSEGGQSYGYTF. The CDR3 region has the DNA TGTGCCAGCAGTGAAGGGGGACAGAGTTATGGCTACACCTTC.